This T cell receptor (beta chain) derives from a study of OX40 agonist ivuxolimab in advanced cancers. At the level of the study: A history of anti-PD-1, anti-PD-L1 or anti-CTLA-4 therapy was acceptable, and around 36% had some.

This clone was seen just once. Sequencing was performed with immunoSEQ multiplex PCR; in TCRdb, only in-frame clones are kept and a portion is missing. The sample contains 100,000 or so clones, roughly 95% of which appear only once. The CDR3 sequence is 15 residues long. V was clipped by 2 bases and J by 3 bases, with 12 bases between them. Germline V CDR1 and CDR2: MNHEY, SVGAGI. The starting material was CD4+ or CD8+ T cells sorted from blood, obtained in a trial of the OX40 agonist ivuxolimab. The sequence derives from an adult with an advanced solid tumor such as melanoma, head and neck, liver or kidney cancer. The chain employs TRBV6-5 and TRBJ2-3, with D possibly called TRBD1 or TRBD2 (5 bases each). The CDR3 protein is CASSYRRGGTDTQYF. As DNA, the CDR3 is TGTGCCAGCAGTTACAGACGGGGCGGGACAGATACGCAGTATTTT.